This TCR beta chain was found in a study of T cells after yellow fever vaccination. Study conclusions and caveats: Post-booster reappearance was seen for most primary-vaccination clones (around 97% CD4, 80% to 90% CD8). Weaker, the secondary response had a peak occurring faster, on day 5 versus 15. Clonotype sharing between CD4 and CD8 compartments was small.

TCRdb recomputed calls from the 5' RACE reads with MiXCR, one row per CDR3 protein. The sample shows some 560,000 distinct CDR3 sequences, roughly a fifth of them seen only once. In the case of this clonotype: Its antigen is as yet unknown.

The V and J ends lost 11 bases and 9 bases, in that order; junction bases with no gene match: 8. There are 13 residues in the CDR3. Germline values: CDR1 SGHTA, CDR2 FQGNSA. This chain uses TRBV7-2 with TRBJ2-1, with TRBD2 identical over 12 bases. The origin of this receptor is a man aged 25 to 40 who received the YFV17D yellow fever vaccine. The sequencing here drew on PBMCs, taken 15 days after the yellow fever booster vaccination. The CDR3 DNA follows: TGTGCCGGTAGGACTAGCGGGATTGGTGAGCAGTTCTTC. It encodes CAGRTSGIGEQFF.